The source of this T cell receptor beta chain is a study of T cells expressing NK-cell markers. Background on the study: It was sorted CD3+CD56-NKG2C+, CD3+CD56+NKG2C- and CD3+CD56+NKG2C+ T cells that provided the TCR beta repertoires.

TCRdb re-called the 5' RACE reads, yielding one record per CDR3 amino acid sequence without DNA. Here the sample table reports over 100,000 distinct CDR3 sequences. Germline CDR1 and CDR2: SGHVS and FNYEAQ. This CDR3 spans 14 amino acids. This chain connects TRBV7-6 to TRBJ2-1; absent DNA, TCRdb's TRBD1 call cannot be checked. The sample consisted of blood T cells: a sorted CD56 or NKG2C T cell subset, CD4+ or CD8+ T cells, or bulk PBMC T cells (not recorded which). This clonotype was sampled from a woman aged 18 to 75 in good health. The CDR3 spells CASSLASGGYEQFF.